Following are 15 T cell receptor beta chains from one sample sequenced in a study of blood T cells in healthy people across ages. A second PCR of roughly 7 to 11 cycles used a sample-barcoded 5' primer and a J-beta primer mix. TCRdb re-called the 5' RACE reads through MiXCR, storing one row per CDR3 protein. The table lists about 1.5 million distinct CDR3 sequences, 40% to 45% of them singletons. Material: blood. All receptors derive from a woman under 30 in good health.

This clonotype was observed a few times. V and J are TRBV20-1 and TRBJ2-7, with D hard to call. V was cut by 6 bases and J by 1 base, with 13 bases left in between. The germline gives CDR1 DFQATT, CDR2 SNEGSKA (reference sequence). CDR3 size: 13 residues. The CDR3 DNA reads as TGCAGTGCAATCCTCAGGTATTCCTACGAGCAGTACTTC. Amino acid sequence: CSAILRYSYEQYF.

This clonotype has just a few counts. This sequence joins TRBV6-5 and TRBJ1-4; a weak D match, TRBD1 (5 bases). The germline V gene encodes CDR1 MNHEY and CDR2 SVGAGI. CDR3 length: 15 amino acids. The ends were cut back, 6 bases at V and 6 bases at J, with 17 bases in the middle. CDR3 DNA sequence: TGTGCCAGCAGGGGGGACTCTGGGAGGGATGAAAAACTGTTTTTT. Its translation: CASRGDSGRDEKLFF.

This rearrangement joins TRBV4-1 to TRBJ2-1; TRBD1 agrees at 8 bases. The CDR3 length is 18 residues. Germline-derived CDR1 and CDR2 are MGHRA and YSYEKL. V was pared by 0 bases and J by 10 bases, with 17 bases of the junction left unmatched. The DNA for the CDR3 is TGCGCCAGCAGCCAAGAGTCCCCACTTACAGGGGGGCTTTACGAGCAGTTCTTC. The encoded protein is CASSQESPLTGGLYEQFF.

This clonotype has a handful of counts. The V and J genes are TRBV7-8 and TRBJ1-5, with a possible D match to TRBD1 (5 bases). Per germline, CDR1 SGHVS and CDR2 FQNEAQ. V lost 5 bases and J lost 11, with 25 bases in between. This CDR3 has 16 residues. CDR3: CASSPGGKPVFKAQHF. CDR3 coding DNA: TGTGCCAGCAGCCCCGGGGGGAAACCCGTATTTAAAGCCCAGCATTTT.

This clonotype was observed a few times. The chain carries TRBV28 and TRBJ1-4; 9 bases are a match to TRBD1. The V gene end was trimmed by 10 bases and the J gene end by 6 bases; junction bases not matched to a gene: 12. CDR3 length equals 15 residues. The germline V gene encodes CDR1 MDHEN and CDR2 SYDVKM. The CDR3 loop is CATITPGQGHEKLFF. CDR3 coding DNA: TGTGCCACCATTACTCCGGGACAGGGTCATGAAAAACTGTTTTTT. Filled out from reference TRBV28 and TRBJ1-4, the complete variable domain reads DVKVTQSSRYLVKRTGEKVFLECVQDMDHENMFWYRQDPGLGLRLIYFSYDVKMKEKGDIPEGYSVSREKKERFSLILESASTNQTSMYLCATITPGQGHEKLFFGSGTQLSVL.

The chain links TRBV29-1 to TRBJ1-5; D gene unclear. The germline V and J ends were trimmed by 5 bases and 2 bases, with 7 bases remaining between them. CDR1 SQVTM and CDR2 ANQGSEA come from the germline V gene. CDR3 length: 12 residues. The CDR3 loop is CSVSQGNQPQHF. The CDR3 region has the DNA TGCAGCGTTAGCCAGGGCAATCAGCCCCAGCATTTT.

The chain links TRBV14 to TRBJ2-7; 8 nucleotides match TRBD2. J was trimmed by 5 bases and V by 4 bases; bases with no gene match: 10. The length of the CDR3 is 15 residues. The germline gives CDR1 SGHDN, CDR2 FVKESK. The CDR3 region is CASSLLAGALDEQYF. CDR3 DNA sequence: TGTGCCAGCAGCCTTCTAGCGGGCGCTTTAGACGAGCAGTACTTC.

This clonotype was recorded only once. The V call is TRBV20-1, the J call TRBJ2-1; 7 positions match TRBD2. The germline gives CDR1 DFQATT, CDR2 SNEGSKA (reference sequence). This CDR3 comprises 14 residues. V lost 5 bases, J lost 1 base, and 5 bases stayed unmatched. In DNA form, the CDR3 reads TGCAGTGCTGACGGGGGGTCATCCTACAATGAGCAGTTCTTC. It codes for CSADGGSSYNEQFF.

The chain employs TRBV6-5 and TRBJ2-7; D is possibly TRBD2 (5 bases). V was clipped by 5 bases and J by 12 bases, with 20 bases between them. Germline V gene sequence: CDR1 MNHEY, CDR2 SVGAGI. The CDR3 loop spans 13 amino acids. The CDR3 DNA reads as TGTGCCAGCAGTCCACTTCGGGGTATACCGGGGTACTTC. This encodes CASSPLRGIPGYF.

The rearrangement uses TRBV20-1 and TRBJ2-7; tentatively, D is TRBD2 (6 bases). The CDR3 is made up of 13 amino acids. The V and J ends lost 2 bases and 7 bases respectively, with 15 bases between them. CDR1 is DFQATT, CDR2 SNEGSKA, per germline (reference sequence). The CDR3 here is CSARRWGVDEQYF. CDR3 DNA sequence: TGCAGTGCTAGACGATGGGGGGTTGATGAGCAGTACTTC.

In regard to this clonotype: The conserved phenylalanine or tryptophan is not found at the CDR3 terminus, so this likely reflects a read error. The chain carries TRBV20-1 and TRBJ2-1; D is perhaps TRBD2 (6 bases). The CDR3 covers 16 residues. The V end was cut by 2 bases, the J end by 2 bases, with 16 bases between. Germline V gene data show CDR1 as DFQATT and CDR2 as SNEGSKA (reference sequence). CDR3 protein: CSARTRSGTPYNEQFL. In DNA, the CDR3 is TGCAGTGCTAGAACACGATCCGGGACTCCCTACAATGAGCAGTTCCTC.

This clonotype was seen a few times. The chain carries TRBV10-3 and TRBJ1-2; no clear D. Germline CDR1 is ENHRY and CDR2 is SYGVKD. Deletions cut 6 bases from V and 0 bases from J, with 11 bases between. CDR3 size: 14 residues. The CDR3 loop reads CAISPMGSNYGYTF. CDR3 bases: TGTGCCATCAGCCCCATGGGCTCTAACTATGGCTACACCTTC.

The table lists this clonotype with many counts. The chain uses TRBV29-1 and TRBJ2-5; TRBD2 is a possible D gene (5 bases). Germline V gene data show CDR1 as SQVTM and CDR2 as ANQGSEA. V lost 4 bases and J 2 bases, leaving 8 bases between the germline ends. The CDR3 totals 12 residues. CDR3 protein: CSVGRDQETQYF. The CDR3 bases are TGCAGCGTTGGACGGGATCAAGAGACCCAGTACTTC.

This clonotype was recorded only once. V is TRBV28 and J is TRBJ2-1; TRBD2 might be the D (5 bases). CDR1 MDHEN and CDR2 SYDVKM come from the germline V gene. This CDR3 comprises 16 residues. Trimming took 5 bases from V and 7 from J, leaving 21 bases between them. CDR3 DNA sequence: TGTGCCAGCAGTCTCGCCGGGATCCTACTGGGAAATGAGCAGTTCTTC. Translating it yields CASSLAGILLGNEQFF.

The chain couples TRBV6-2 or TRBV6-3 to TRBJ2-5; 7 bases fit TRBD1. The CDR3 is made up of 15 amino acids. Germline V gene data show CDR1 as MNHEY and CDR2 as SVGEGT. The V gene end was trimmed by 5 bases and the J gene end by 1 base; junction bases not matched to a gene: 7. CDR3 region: CASSHRDRLQETQYF. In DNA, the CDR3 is TGTGCCAGCAGTCACCGGGACAGACTCCAAGAGACCCAGTACTTC.